The source of this TCR beta chain is a study of CD8 T cells in ankylosing spondylitis. Notes on the study in general: Certain motif variants had earlier appeared in reactive arthritis synovial fluid and blood. As reported, disease-linked clones showed significant enrichment in matched ankylosing spondylitis synovial fluid.

Libraries for TCR beta were made by quantitative 5'-RACE with molecular barcodes. TCRdb itself ran the 5' RACE reads through MiXCR, one entry per CDR3 protein. Among approximately 100,000 distinct CDR3 sequences listed, almost 8.5% were seen once. There are many counts of this clonotype. Its antigen is not identified. CDR1 and CDR2 (germline): SGHTA, FQGNSA. This CDR3 contains 14 residues. V dropped 5 bases and J dropped 4 bases, with 12 bases sitting between them. Sequencing was carried out using blood, either unsorted or a sorted T cell fraction (not recorded which). This receptor was taken from a male donor with ankylosing spondylitis or in good health (not recorded which). This chain links TRBV7-2 with TRBJ2-1, with D perhaps TRBD1 or TRBD2 (5 bases each). The CDR3 coding sequence is TGTGCCAGCAGCCCCCGGTGGGGGTACAATGAGCAGTTCTTC. Amino acid sequence: CASSPRWGYNEQFF.